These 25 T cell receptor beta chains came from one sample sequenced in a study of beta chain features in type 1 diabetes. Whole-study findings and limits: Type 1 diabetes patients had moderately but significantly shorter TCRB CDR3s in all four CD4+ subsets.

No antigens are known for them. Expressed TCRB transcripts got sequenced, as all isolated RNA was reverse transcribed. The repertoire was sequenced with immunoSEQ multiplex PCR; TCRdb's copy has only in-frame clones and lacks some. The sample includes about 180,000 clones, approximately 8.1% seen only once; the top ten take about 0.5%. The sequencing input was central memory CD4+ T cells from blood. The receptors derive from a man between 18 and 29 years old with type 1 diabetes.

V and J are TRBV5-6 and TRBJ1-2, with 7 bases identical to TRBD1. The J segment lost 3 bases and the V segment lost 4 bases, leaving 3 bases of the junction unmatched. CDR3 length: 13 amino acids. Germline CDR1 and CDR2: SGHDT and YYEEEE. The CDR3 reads CASSRDRYYGYTF. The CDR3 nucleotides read TGTGCCAGCAGCCGGGACAGATACTATGGCTACACCTTC.

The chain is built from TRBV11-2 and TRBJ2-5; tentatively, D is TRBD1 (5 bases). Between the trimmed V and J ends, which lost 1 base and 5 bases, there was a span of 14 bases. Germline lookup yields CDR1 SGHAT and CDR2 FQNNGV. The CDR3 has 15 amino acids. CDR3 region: CASSLVHGQGETQYF. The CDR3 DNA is TGTGCCAGCAGCTTAGTTCACGGGCAGGGTGAGACCCAGTACTTC.

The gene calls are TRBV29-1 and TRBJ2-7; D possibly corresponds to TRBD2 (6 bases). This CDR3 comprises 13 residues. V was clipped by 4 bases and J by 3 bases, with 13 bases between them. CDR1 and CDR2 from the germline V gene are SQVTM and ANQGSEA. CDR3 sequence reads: CSVVGTSHYEQYF. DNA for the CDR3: TGCAGCGTTGTGGGGACTTCGCACTACGAGCAGTACTTC.

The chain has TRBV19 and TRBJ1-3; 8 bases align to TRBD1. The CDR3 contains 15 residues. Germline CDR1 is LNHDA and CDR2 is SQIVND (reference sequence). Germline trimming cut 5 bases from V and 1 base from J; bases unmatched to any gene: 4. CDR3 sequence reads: CASSRQGISGNTIYF. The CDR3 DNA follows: TGTGCCAGTAGTCGACAGGGGATATCTGGAAACACCATATATTTT.

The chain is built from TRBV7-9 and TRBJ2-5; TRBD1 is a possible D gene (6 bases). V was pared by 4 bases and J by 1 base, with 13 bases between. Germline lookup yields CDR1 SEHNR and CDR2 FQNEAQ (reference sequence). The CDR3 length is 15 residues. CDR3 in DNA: TGTGCCAGCAGCTACAGGGACGGACTCCAAGAGACCCAGTACTTC. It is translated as CASSYRDGLQETQYF.

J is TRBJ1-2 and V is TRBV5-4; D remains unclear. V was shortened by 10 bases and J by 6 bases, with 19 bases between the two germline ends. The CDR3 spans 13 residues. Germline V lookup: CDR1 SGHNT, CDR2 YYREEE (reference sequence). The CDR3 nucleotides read TGTGCCTTGTCAGGAGGGAACGTAGATGGCTACACCTTC. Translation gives CALSGGNVDGYTF. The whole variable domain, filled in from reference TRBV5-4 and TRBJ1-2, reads ETGVTQSPTHLIKTRGQQVTLRCSSQSGHNTVSWYQQALGQGPQFIFQYYREEENGRGNFPPRFSGLQFPNYSSELNVNALELDDSALYLCALSGGNVDGYTFGSGTRLTVV.

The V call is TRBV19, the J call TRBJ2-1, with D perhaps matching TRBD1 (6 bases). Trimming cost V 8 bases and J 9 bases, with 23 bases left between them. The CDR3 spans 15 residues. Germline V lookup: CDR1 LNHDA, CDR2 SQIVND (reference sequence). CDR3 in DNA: TGTGCCAGTGGGACAATCGCTAAGGGGTGGGTTGAGCAGTTCTTC. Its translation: CASGTIAKGWVEQFF.

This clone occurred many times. In nucleotides, the CDR3 is TGCAGTGCTAGTAAGCGACCACAGCAGTTCTTC. Its translation: CSASKRPQQFF. This chain joins TRBV20-1 and TRBJ2-1; D is unclear. Trimming took 3 bases from V and 11 from J, leaving 11 bases between them. The CDR3 extends over 11 amino acids. Germline assignment: CDR1 DFQATT and CDR2 SNEGSKA (reference sequence).

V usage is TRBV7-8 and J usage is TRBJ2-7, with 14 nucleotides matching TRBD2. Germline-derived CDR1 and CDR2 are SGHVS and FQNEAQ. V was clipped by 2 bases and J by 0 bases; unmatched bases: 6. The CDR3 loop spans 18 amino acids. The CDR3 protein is CASSLSRTSGGSSYEQYF. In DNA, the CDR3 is TGTGCCAGCAGCTTATCTCGGACTAGCGGGGGGAGCTCCTACGAGCAGTACTTC.

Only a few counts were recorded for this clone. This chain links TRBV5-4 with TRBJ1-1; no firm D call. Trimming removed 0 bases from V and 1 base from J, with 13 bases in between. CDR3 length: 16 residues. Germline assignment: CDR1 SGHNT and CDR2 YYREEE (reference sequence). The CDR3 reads CASSLEPTLENTEAFF. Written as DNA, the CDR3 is TGTGCCAGCAGCTTGGAACCCACTCTAGAGAACACTGAAGCTTTCTTT. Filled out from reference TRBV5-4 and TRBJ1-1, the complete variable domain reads ETGVTQSPTHLIKTRGQQVTLRCSSQSGHNTVSWYQQALGQGPQFIFQYYREEENGRGNFPPRFSGLQFPNYSSELNVNALELDDSALYLCASSLEPTLENTEAFFGQGTRLTVV.

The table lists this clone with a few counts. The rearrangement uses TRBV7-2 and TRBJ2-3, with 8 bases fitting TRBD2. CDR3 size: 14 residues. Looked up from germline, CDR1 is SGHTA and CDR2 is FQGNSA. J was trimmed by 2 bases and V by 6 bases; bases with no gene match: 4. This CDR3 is CASRPGGSTDTQYF. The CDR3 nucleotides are TGTGCCAGCAGGCCGGGGGGGTCCACAGATACGCAGTATTTT.

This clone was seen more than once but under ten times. CDR3 in DNA: TGTGCCAGCAGCCAATCCGTAGCGGGAGCCTACGAGCAGTACTTC. Translated: CASSQSVAGAYEQYF. The V and J genes are TRBV7-2 and TRBJ2-7; 9 nucleotides align to TRBD2. J gave up 2 bases and V 5 bases, and 7 bases lay outside the gene matches. Germline values: CDR1 SGHTA, CDR2 FQGNSA. The CDR3 contains 15 residues. Complete variable domain (other parts from reference TRBV7-2 and TRBJ2-7): GAGVSQSPSNKVTEKGKDVELRCDPISGHTALYWYRQSLGQGLEFLIYFQGNSAPDKSGLPSDRFSAERTGGSVSTLTIQRTQQEDSAVYLCASSQSVAGAYEQYFGPGTRLTVT.

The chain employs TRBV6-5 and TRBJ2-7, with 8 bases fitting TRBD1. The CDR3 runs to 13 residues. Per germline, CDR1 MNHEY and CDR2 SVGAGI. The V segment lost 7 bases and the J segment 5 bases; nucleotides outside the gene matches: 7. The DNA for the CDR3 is TGTGCCAGCATAGGGACAGGTGTCAACGAGCAGTACTTC. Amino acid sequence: CASIGTGVNEQYF.

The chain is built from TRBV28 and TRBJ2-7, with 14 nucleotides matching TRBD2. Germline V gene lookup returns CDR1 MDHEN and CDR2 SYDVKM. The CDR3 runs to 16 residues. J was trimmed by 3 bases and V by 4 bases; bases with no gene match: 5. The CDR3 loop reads CASSSGTSGSVYEQYF. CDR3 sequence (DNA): TGTGCCAGCAGTTCTGGGACTAGCGGGAGCGTCTACGAGCAGTACTTC.

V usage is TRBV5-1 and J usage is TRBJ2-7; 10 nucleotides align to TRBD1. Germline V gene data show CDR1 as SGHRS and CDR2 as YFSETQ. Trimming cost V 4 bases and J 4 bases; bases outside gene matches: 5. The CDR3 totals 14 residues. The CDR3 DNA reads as TGCGCCAGCAGCCAGGGACAGGGGTTATACGAGCAGTACTTC. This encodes CASSQGQGLYEQYF.

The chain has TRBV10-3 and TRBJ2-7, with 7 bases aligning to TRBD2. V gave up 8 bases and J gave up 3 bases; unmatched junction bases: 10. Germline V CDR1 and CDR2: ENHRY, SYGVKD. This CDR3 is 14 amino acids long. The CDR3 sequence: CAIGPSGPGYEQYF. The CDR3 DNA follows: TGTGCCATCGGGCCTAGCGGTCCCGGCTACGAGCAGTACTTC.

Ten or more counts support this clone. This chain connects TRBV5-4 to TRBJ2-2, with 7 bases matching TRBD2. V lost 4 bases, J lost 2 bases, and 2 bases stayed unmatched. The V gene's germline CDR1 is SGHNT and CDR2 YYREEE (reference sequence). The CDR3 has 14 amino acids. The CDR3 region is CASSLADNTGELFF. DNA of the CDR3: TGTGCCAGCAGCCTAGCGGATAACACCGGGGAGCTGTTTTTT.

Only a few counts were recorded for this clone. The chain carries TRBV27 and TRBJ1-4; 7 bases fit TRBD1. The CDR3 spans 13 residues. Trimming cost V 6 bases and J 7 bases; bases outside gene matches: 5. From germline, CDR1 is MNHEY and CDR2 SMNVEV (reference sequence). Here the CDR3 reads CASRGTETEKLFF. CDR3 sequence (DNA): TGTGCCAGCAGAGGGACAGAGACTGAAAAACTGTTTTTT.

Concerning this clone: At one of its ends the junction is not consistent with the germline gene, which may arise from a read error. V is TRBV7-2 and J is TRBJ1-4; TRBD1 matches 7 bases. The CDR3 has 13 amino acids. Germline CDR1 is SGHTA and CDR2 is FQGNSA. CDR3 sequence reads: CASSPRQGQKLFF. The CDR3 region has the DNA TGCGCCAGCAGCCCTCGACAGGGTCAAAAACTGTTTTTT.

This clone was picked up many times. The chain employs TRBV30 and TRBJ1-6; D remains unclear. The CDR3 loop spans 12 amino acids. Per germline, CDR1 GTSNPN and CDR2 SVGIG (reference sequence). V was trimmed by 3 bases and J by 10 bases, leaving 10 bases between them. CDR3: CAWRFEGSPLHF. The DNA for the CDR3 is TGTGCCTGGAGGTTTGAGGGATCACCCCTCCACTTT.

As DNA, the CDR3 is TGCGCCAGCGCCCCGGGGGGCACAGATACGCAGTATTTT. It translates to CASAPGGTDTQYF. The genes are TRBV4-3 and TRBJ2-3; maybe TRBD2 (6 bases). Trimming stripped 8 bases from V and 1 base from J, with 10 bases between. The length of the CDR3 is 13 residues. Germline CDR1 LGHNA, CDR2 YSLEER.

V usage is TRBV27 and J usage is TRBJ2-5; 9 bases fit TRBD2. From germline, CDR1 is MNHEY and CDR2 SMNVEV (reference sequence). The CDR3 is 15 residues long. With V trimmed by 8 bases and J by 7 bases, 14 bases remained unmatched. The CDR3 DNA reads TGTGCCAGCCGGGGGATGGGCGGGAGGGCCGGGACCCAGTACTTC. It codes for CASRGMGGRAGTQYF.

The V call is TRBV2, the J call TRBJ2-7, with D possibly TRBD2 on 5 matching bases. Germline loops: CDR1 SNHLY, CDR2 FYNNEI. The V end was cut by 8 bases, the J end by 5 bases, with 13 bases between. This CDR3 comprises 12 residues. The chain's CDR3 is CASRTGWDEQYF. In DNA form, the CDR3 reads TGTGCCAGCCGGACGGGATGGGACGAGCAGTACTTC.

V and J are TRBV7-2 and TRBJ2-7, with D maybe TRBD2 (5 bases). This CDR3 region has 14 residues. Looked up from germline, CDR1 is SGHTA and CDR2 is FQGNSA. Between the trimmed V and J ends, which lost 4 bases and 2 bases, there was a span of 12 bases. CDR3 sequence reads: CASSSGNWAYEQYF. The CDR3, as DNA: TGTGCCAGCAGCTCCGGGAACTGGGCCTACGAGCAGTACTTC.

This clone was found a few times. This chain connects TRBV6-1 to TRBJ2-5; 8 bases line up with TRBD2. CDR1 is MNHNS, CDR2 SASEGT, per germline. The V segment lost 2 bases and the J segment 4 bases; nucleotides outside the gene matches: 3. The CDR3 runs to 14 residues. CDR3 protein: CASSESAGGETQYF. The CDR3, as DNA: TGTGCCAGCAGTGAATCGGCGGGGGGAGAGACCCAGTACTTC.